Detailed here is one T cell receptor (beta chain). This sample is part of a study of blood T cell repertoires in COVID-19. Patients in Seattle were enrolled during active infection, then followed longitudinally. TCRdb keeps only in-frame clones here, not all; method: immunoSEQ multiplex PCR. The table records 250,000 or so clones, roughly 91% of them present only once. The clonotype originates from a man aged 30 to 39 with COVID-19, enrolled during active disease. Sequenced sample: peripheral blood.

CDR3 bases: TGCGCCAGCAGCATAAAGCGGGGGGGCCAGGATACGCAGTATTTT. Its protein is CASSIKRGGQDTQYF. The chain recombines TRBV5-1 with TRBJ2-3, with TRBD2 matching over 10 bases. Germline CDR1 and CDR2: SGHRS and YFSETQ. V shed 4 bases and J 6 bases; nucleotides not matched to a gene: 8. CDR3 length equals 15 residues.